These T cell receptor beta chains were read from a single sample in a study of T cell responses to AZD1222 COVID-19 vaccine. Profiled with immunoSEQ multiplex PCR; TCRdb holds only in-frame clones, not every one. The sample lists about 180,000 clones, around 90% occurring once. The sequences come from peripheral blood, collected 28 days after the second AZD1222 dose. These receptors all stem from an adult who received the AZD1222 COVID-19 vaccine. Both conserved end residues are part of each CDR3. The order of the fields is V gene, D gene, clone size, J gene, CDR3 DNA, CDR3 protein. A D gene is named only where the DNA matches it firmly. Some rows mark clone size as missing; the rest say once, few, many or name a class of expanded clone.

TRBV19	.	.	TRBJ1-4	TGTGCCAGTAGTAACGGGGGAACTAATGAAAAACTGTTTTTT	CASSNGGTNEKLFF
TRBV4-1	TRBD2	few	TRBJ2-7	TGCGCCAGCAGCCAAGATATAGCGGGAGTGATTTACGAGCAGTACTTC	CASSQDIAGVIYEQYF
TRBV19	.	.	TRBJ2-3	TGTGCCAGTAGTTCGGCTTCGGGAGATACGCAGTATTTT	CASSSASGDTQYF
TRBV20-1	.	.	TRBJ2-1	TGCAGTGCTAGTCGAGTAGGGCCGGGTGGTAATGAGCAGTTCTTC	CSASRVGPGGNEQFF
TRBV3-1/TRBV3-2	.	.	TRBJ2-3	TGTGCCAGCAGCCAATTATCCGCAGATACGCAGTATTTT	CASSQLSADTQYF
TRBV29-1	.	.	TRBJ1-2	TGCAGCGTGGGGGAACAGGGTTCGGGCTATGGCTACACCTTC	CSVGEQGSGYGYTF
TRBV4-2	.	.	TRBJ2-4	TGTGCCAGCCAAAGGATTGGTTCGGGGTTGGCCAAAAACATTCAGTACTTC	CASQRIGSGLAKNIQYF
TRBV20-1	TRBD2	.	TRBJ2-5	TGCAGTGCTAGTCCTGGACTAGCCCACCAAGAGACCCAGTACTTC	CSASPGLAHQETQYF
TRBV7-9	TRBD1	once	TRBJ2-7	TGTGCCAGCTTTTTCTCGTTATCTACAGACAGGGAAGGAGGCGAGCAGTACTTC	CASFFSLSTDREGGEQYF
TRBV3-1/TRBV3-2	.	.	TRBJ2-2	TGTGCCAGCAGCCAAGAGGGGGGCACCGGGGAGCTGTTTTTT	CASSQEGGTGELFF
TRBV14	.	.	TRBJ2-3	TGTGCCAGCAGCCAAGTTGGGACAGATACGCAGTATTTT	CASSQVGTDTQYF
TRBV5-1	TRBD1	.	TRBJ1-3	TGCGCCAGCAGCTCAACAGGGGTTTCTTCTGGAAACACCATATATTTT	CASSSTGVSSGNTIYF
TRBV30	.	.	TRBJ1-4	TGTGCCTGGAACCCCAAAGAGGGAGTCAATGAAAAACTGTTTTTT	CAWNPKEGVNEKLFF
TRBV28	.	.	TRBJ1-2	TGTGCCAGCAGTTTAGGGACCGCGCATGGCTACACCTTC	CASSLGTAHGYTF
TRBV12-3/TRBV12-4	.	few	TRBJ1-4	TGTGCCAGCAGTCTAAGGGGAGGGGAAAAACTGTTTTTT	CASSLRGGEKLFF
TRBV10-3	TRBD2	.	TRBJ2-5	TGTGCCATCAGTGAGTCGAATAGCGGGGAAGGGGAGACCCAGTACTTC	CAISESNSGEGETQYF
TRBV27	.	.	TRBJ1-2	TGTGCCAGCAGTATGAAGGGGCCCAACTATGGCTACACCTTC	CASSMKGPNYGYTF
TRBV27	.	.	TRBJ1-6	TGTGCCAGCATGGAGGGGGAACGCAATTCACCCCTCCACTTT	CASMEGERNSPLHF
TRBV11-2	.	.	TRBJ2-7	TGTGCCAGCAGCCTCAGAAAGCGGGTTTACGAGCAGTACTTC	CASSLRKRVYEQYF
TRBV7-3	TRBD2	once	TRBJ2-1	TGTGCCAGCAGCTTATTAGGGACTAGCGGAATCAGGCGCTCCTACAATGAGCAGTTCTTC	CASSLLGTSGIRRSYNEQFF
TRBV6-2/TRBV6-3	TRBD1	.	TRBJ2-3	TGTGCCAGCAGTTGGGGACAGGGGTGGACAGATACGCAGTATTTT	CASSWGQGWTDTQYF
TRBV30	.	.	TRBJ1-6	TGTGCCTGGGGATCCCCGCCTAATAATTCACCCCTCCACTTT	CAWGSPPNNSPLHF
TRBV5-1	.	.	TRBJ1-3	TGCGCCAGCAGCGACGGCCGGGACACCATATATTTT	CASSDGRDTIYF
TRBV20-1	.	.	TRBJ2-5	TGCAGTGCCCCAGGGGTTGAGACCCAGTACTTC	CSAPGVETQYF
TRBV20-1	TRBD1	.	TRBJ1-2	TGCATCCTGACAGGGAATGGTGGCTACACCTTC	CILTGNGGYTF
TRBV30	.	.	TRBJ1-6	TGTGCCTGGAGTGGGGATCATAATTCACCCCTCCACTTT	CAWSGDHNSPLHF
TRBV3-1/TRBV3-2	TRBD2	.	TRBJ2-2	TGTGCCAGCACGCATAGGTTGCTAGCGGGGGGCTCAAACACCGGGGAGCTGTTTTTT	CASTHRLLAGGSNTGELFF
TRBV9	TRBD1	once	TRBJ1-6	TGTGCCAGCAGCGCCTTGGACAGGGGTCGATCACCCCTCCACTTT	CASSALDRGRSPLHF
TRBV5-1	TRBD1	.	TRBJ1-4	TGCGCCAGCAGCCTGGTCCCGACAGGGAATGAAAAACTGTTTTTT	CASSLVPTGNEKLFF
TRBV9	.	.	TRBJ2-3	TGTGCCAGCAGCGTAGGGGCCGGCACAGATACGCAGTATTTT	CASSVGAGTDTQYF
TRBV15	.	few	TRBJ2-5	TGTGCCACCAGCAGAGATAAAGGGGTCGAAGAGACCCAGTACTTC	CATSRDKGVEETQYF
TRBV3-1/TRBV3-2	.	.	TRBJ2-5	TGTGCCAGCAGCCAAGATGGCGTCTACCGAAGCCAGACCCAGTACTTC	CASSQDGVYRSQTQYF
TRBV9	.	.	TRBJ1-6	TGTGCCAGCAGCGTAGGCCCGGGATCCATCCTTGGTTCACCCCTCCACTTT	CASSVGPGSILGSPLHF
TRBV12-5	TRBD2	.	TRBJ2-3	TGTGCTAGTGGACCCGGGACTAGCTCCACAGATACGCAGTATTTT	CASGPGTSSTDTQYF
TRBV4-1	.	.	TRBJ1-3	TGCGCCAGCAGCCAAGCAGGGTGGCTGAACACCATATATTTT	CASSQAGWLNTIYF
TRBV6-5	TRBD1	.	TRBJ2-3	TGTGCCAGCAGGGAGACAGGGGGCACAGATACGCAGTATTTT	CASRETGGTDTQYF
TRBV29-1	.	.	TRBJ1-5	TGCAGCGTTGAAGTCAAGGGTCAGGCCCAGCATTTT	CSVEVKGQAQHF
TRBV6-5	TRBD1	once	TRBJ1-2	TGTGCCAGCAGTAAATCCGGGACAGGGAATGGCTACACCTTC	CASSKSGTGNGYTF
TRBV11-1	.	.	TRBJ2-6	TGTGCCAGCAGCCAAAAGCAGGGAGCTGGGGCCAACGTCCTGACTTTC	CASSQKQGAGANVLTF
TRBV3-1/TRBV3-2	.	.	TRBJ1-2	TGTGCCAGCAGCCCAAAGTCCCGGGTGAGCTACACCTTC	CASSPKSRVSYTF
TRBV12-3/TRBV12-4	.	.	TRBJ2-2	TGTGCCAGCAATTACATCAACACCGGGGAGCTGTTTTTT	CASNYINTGELFF
TRBV19	TRBD1	once	TRBJ2-7	TGTGCCAGTAGCCCGACAGGGTCCAGCTCCTACGAGCAGTACTTC	CASSPTGSSSYEQYF
TRBV5-1	TRBD2	.	TRBJ2-1	TGCGCCAGCAGCTTCGGACAGGGTAGGGGACTAGCGATCTACAATGAGCAGTTCTTC	CASSFGQGRGLAIYNEQFF